These T cell receptor delta chains were read from a single sample in a study of Vδ1+ human thymocytes. TCRdb reran clone calling via CATT on the multiplex PCR reads. Of tens of thousands of delta-chain clones in the sample, over 7% are singletons; the top ten hold about 0.9%. The sequenced material came from Vdelta1+ gamma-delta thymocytes from the thymus. These receptors were obtained from a child younger than two who had congenital heart surgery. Each CDR3 is given with its conserved first and last residue. D genes are given only for firm matches. A clone size is listed for some rows: how often the clone was seen (once, few, many), or a class if it is expanded.

abundance,v_gene,j_gene,d_gene,CDR3nt,CDR3aa
NA,TRDV1,TRDJ1,TRDD3,TGTGCTCTTGGGTCCCCCTTCCTCACGGACTGGGGGATACTCCACACCGATAAACTCATCTTT,CALGSPFLTDWGILHTDKLIF
few,TRDV1,TRDJ1,TRDD3,TGTGCTCTTGGGGGATCTACTACTGGGGGCCTCCTCCCCTCCCGCACCGATAAACTCATCTTT,CALGGSTTGGLLPSRTDKLIF
few,TRDV1,TRDJ1,NA,TGTGCTCTTGGGGAATGGAGGGTTCCTACCGATAAACTCATCTTT,CALGEWRVPTDKLIF
few,TRDV1,TRDJ1,NA,TGTGCTCTTGGGGAACTCTCCTACGATTGGGGAACAACACTCGATAAACTCATCTTT,CALGELSYDWGTTLDKLIF
few,TRDV1,TRDJ1,TRDD2,TGTGCTCTTGGGTCACTTCCTACCAAGCCGGGGGATAAACTCATCTTT,CALGSLPTKPGDKLIF
NA,TRDV1,TRDJ1,TRDD3,TGTGCTCTTGGGGAAATGGTCCCACTGGGGGCTACCTACACCGATAAACTCATCTTT,CALGEMVPLGATYTDKLIF
few,TRDV1,TRDJ1,TRDD3,TGTGCTCTTGGGGAAATCGGGGGGATACTTCGATACACCGATAAACTCATCTTT,CALGEIGGILRYTDKLIF
few,TRDV1,TRDJ1,NA,TGTGCTCTTGGGGCGAACTACGGGATGGGGGGCCACACCGATAAACTCATCTTT,CALGANYGMGGHTDKLIF
NA,TRDV1,TRDJ1,NA,TGTGCTCTTGGGGAAGAAAGATCGAAAGGGTGGAAGTACACCGATAAACTCATCTTT,CALGEERSKGWKYTDKLIF
medium-sized,TRDV1,TRDJ1,NA,TGTGCTCTTGGGGAAGCGGTGAACGTGAATAAACTCATCTTT,CALGEAVNVNKLIF
few,TRDV3,TRDJ1,TRDD3,TGTGCCTGCCTTCTTCCGCGCCGTTACTGGGGGATACACACCGATAAACTCATCTTT,CACLLPRRYWGIHTDKLIF
NA,TRDV1,TRDJ1,TRDD3,TGTGCTCTTGGGGAACGATCCGTACTGGGGGATAAGAGCACCGATAAACTCATCTTT,CALGERSVLGDKSTDKLIF
few,TRDV1,TRDJ1,TRDD3,TGTGCTCTTGGGGAGGCCCCTCCTACTGGGGGATACACCGATAAACTCATCTTT,CALGEAPPTGGYTDKLIF
few,TRDV1,TRDJ1,TRDD3,TGTGCTCTTGGGGCTTCCTACGGACTGGGGGATACGAACGATAAACTCATCTTT,CALGASYGLGDTNDKLIF
few,TRDV1,TRDJ1,NA,TGTGCTCTTGGGGACCTATTCGGATTTCCTGAAACCGATAAACTCATCTTT,CALGDLFGFPETDKLIF
few,TRDV1,TRDJ1,TRDD3,TGTGCTCTTGGGGAATCTCTCCTTCGTACTGGGGGATTGCACACCGATAAACTCATCTTT,CALGESLLRTGGLHTDKLIF
NA,TRDV1,TRDJ1,NA,TGTGCTCTTGGGGAATTGGGTGAGCGCGAGGGGGTGTACACCGATAAACTCATCTTT,CALGELGEREGVYTDKLIF
few,TRDV1,TRDJ1,TRDD3,TGTGCTCTTGGGGGCCTACCCCTACTGGGGGTCACCGATAAACTCATCTTT,CALGGLPLLGVTDKLIF
few,TRDV1,TRDJ1,NA,TGTGCTCTTGGGGAACTGCGTCTGATGTGCACCGATAAACTCATCTTT,CALGELRLMCTDKLIF
NA,TRDV2,TRDJ3,TRDD3,TGTGCCTGGCCACACCACTGGGGGACTAGTTCCTGGGACACCCGACAGATGTTTTTC,CAWPHHWGTSSWDTRQMFF
few,TRDV1,TRDJ1,TRDD3,TGTGCTCTTGGGGACCCCCGACTACTGGGGGATAAACTCATCTTT,CALGDPRLLGDKLIF
NA,TRDV1,TRDJ1,NA,TGTGCTCTTGGGCCCTCAAATCGGGGGAGTCCCACCGATAAACTCATCTTT,CALGPSNRGSPTDKLIF
few,TRDV1,TRDJ1,TRDD3,TGTGCTCTTGGGAATACCGTCTCTCTACTGGGGGATACGCCCATGTACACCGATAAACTCATCTTT,CALGNTVSLLGDTPMYTDKLIF
NA,TRDV1,TRDJ1,TRDD2,TGTGCTCTTGGTCACCCTTCCTACCATGAGATACGAGACGGTAAACTCATCTTT,CALGHPSYHEIRDGKLIF
few,TRDV1,TRDJ1,NA,TGTGCTCTTGGGGAACTGGGGCCCGGTAAACTCATCTTT,CALGELGPGKLIF
NA,TRDV1,TRDJ1,TRDD3,TGTGCTCTTGGGGAACCCCCCTCTGGGGATACTGATAAACTCATCTTT,CALGEPPSGDTDKLIF
few,TRDV1,TRDJ2,TRDD3,TGTGCTCTTGGGGATACCCTACATTGGGGGATACATCGAGGGACAGCACAACTCTTCTTT,CALGDTLHWGIHRGTAQLFF
few,TRDV1,TRDJ1,NA,TGTGCTCTTGGACGTCCCCGAACCGTCGATAAACTCATCTTT,CALGRPRTVDKLIF
few,TRDV1,TRDJ1,TRDD3,TGTGCTCTTGGGGACCGGTCTCCTCCTTACTGGGGGATACTGCCAAAACTCATCTTT,CALGDRSPPYWGILPKLIF
few,TRDV1,TRDJ2,TRDD3,TGTGCTCTTGGGGAAGGAGGCTTCCTACTGGGGGATACGACAGCACAACTCTTCTTT,CALGEGGFLLGDTTAQLFF
few,TRDV1,TRDJ1,TRDD3,TGTGCTCTTGGGGAAATGCCCGAAGCTCGAATCTCGTACTGGGGGACAGGGACCGATAAACTCATCTTT,CALGEMPEARISYWGTGTDKLIF